A selection of T cell receptor beta chains follows, all from one sample in a study of T cell responses to AZD1222 COVID-19 vaccine. The method was immunoSEQ multiplex PCR; TCRdb's version includes in-frame clones alone and lacks a portion of them. This sample has 110,000 or so clones, with under 95% found just once. Source: peripheral blood, taken on day 0 of AZD1222 vaccination. Source of these receptors: an adult in good health. Both conserved end residues are part of each CDR3.

v_call	j_call	cdr3_aa
TRBV19	TRBJ2-7	CATSPLDRGGGYEQYF
TRBV13	TRBJ1-5	CASSQGPMGQPQHF
TRBV18	TRBJ2-2	CASSPFHTGELFF
TRBV19	TRBJ1-1	CASSIRGGDTEAFF
TRBV19	TRBJ1-5	CASSTTGTRSNQPQHF
TRBV30	TRBJ1-5	CAWSVPNSYGNQPQHF
TRBV19	TRBJ1-2	CASSMDRAGYTF
TRBV30	TRBJ2-1	CAWSVRGALDEQFF
TRBV6-4	TRBJ1-6	CASSDIYDNSPLHF
TRBV5-1	TRBJ2-7	CASSGMGGHEQYF
TRBV7-9	TRBJ1-4	CASSSGGQGNEKLFF
TRBV19	TRBJ1-2	CASSPGESDNYGYTF
TRBV29-1	TRBJ1-1	CSARQTNTEAFF
TRBV4-1	TRBJ1-5	CASSQDENQPQHF
TRBV9	TRBJ2-7	CASSVAGSTYEQYF
TRBV12-3/TRBV12-4	TRBJ1-2	CASSKQGARGYTF
TRBV2	TRBJ1-2	CASSEKQGGYGYTF
TRBV2	TRBJ2-3	CASSSTLGGPSHTQYF
TRBV24-1	TRBJ2-1	CATSDLQEPYNEQFF
TRBV6-1	TRBJ2-5	CASSEFRETQYF
TRBV7-8	TRBJ2-3	CASSFTISTDTQYF
TRBV5-1	TRBJ2-7	CASSLDREQYF
TRBV9	TRBJ1-2	CASSPRVSGGYTF
TRBV10-2	TRBJ1-5	CASSEYPGSNQPQHF
TRBV7-2	TRBJ1-1	CASSLGAGMIDEAFF
TRBV6-5	TRBJ2-1	CASSYGGAYNEQFF
TRBV6-6	TRBJ2-7	CASSYSVGEQYF
TRBV18	TRBJ2-1	CASSPTGGPGNEQFF
TRBV6-5	TRBJ2-7	CASEGIPTYEQYF
TRBV19	TRBJ1-2	CASKPGQGGLGYTF
TRBV19	TRBJ1-5	CASSLGGNGNQPQHF
TRBV10-1	TRBJ2-1	CASSEERAGVGEQFF
TRBV6-5	TRBJ1-5	CASSSRRNQPQHF
TRBV5-4	TRBJ1-3	CASSLGGLVGNTIYF
TRBV5-1	TRBJ2-2	CASSLAGTTGELFF
TRBV15	TRBJ2-1	CATSRDRSLASSYNEQFF
TRBV2	TRBJ2-1	CASRVFGDEQFF
TRBV5-6	TRBJ1-3	CASSLSHSGNTIYF
TRBV28	TRBJ2-3	CASSWRSTDTQYF
TRBV29-1	TRBJ2-7	CSAQGNRGYEQYF
TRBV4-2	TRBJ1-5	CASSLIPPQHF
TRBV5-5	TRBJ2-3	CASSSRPTDTQYF
TRBV16	TRBJ1-6	CASSQGVVDSPLHF
TRBV7-6	TRBJ2-1	CASSQGHKSYNEQFF
TRBV5-8	TRBJ1-2	CASSAFRDAGYTF
TRBV7-6	TRBJ1-5	CASSPQGRVNQPQHF
TRBV19	TRBJ1-6	CASSDFYNSPLHF
TRBV5-1	TRBJ1-2	CASSLSQGAGGYTF
TRBV11-3	TRBJ2-1	CASSPGAGSGGANEQFF
TRBV5-1	TRBJ2-3	CASSSGVVATDTQYF
TRBV27	TRBJ2-3	CASSSRTGFTDTQYF
TRBV5-4	TRBJ1-6	CASSPPTANSPLHF
TRBV9	TRBJ2-1	CASSGLALNEQFF
TRBV5-1	TRBJ1-1	CASSLESRNTEAFF